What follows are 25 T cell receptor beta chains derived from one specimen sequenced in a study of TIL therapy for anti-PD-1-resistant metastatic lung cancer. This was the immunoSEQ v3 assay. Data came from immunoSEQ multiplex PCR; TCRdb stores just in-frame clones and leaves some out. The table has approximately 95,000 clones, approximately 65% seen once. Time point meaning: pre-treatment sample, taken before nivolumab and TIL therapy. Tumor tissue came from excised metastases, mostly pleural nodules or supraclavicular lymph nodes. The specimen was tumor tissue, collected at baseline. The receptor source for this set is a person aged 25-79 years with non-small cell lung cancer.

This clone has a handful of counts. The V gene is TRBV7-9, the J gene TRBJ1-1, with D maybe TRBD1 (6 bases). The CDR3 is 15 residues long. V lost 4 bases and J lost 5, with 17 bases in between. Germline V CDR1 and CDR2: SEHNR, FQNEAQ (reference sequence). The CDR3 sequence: CASSSVRGEPTEAFF. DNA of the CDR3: TGTGCCAGCAGCTCGGTCAGGGGAGAGCCTACTGAAGCTTTCTTT.

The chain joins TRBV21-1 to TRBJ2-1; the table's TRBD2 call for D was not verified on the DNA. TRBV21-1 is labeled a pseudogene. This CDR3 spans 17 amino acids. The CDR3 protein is CASSTNVLAGGPNEQFF. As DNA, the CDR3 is TGTGCCAGCAGCACAAACGTACTAGCGGGAGGGCCCAATGAGCAGTTCTTC.

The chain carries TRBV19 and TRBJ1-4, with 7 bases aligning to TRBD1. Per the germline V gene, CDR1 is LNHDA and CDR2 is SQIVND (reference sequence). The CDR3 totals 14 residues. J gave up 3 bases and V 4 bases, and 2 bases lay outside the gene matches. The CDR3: CASSTGTANEKLFF. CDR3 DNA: TGTGCCAGTAGTACCGGGACAGCTAATGAAAAACTGTTTTTT.

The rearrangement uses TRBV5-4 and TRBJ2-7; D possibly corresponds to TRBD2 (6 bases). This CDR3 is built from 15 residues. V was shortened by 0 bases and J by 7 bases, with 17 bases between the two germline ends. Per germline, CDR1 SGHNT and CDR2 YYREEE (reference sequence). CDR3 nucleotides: TGTGCCAGCAGCTTGGTCGGGGGAGTGCGGCGGGAGCAGTACTTC. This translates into CASSLVGGVRREQYF.

Written as DNA, the CDR3 is TGCGCCAGCAGTGGGGGACGGTCCGGACCCCAGTACTTC. Its translation is CASSGGRSGPQYF. The genes are TRBV10-2 and TRBJ2-5; either TRBD1 or TRBD2 may supply D (5 bases each). The germline gives CDR1 WSHSY, CDR2 SAAADI. The CDR3 is 13 residues long. V was shortened by 4 bases and J by 9 bases, with 15 bases between the two germline ends.

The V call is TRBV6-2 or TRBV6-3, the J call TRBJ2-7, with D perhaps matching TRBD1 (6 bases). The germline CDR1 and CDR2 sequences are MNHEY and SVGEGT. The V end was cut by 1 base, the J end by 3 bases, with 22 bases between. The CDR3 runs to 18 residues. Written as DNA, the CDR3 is TGTGCCAGCAGTTACTTGACCTCTTTTCAGGGGAAACGCTACGAGCAGTACTTC. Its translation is CASSYLTSFQGKRYEQYF.

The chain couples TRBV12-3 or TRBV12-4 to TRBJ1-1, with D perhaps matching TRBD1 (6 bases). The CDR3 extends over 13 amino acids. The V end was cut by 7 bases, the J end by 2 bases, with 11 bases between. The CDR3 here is CASTWTVNTEAFF. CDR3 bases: TGTGCCAGCACCTGGACAGTAAACACTGAAGCTTTCTTT.

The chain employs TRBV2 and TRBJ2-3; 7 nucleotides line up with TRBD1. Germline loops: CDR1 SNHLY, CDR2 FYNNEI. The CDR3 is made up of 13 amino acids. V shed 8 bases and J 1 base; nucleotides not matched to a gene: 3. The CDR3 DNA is TGTGCCAGCGGAGGACAGGGCACAGATACGCAGTATTTT. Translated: CASGGQGTDTQYF.

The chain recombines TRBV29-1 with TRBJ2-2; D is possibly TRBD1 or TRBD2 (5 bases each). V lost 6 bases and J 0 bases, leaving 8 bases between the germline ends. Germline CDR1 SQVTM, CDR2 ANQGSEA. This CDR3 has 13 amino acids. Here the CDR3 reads CSVRGANTGELFF. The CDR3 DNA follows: TGCAGCGTACGAGGGGCGAACACCGGGGAGCTGTTTTTT.

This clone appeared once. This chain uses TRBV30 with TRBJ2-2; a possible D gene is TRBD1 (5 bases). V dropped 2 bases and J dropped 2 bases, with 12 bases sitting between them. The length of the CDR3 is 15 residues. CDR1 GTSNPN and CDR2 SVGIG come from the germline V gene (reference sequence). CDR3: CAWSRDRINTGELFF. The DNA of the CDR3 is TGTGCCTGGAGTCGAGACAGAATTAACACCGGGGAGCTGTTTTTT.

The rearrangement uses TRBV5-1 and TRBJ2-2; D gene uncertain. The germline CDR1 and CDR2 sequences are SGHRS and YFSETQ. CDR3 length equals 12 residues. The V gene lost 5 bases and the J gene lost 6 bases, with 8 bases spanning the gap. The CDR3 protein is CASSSDAGELFF. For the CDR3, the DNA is TGCGCCAGCAGTTCGGACGCCGGGGAGCTGTTTTTT.

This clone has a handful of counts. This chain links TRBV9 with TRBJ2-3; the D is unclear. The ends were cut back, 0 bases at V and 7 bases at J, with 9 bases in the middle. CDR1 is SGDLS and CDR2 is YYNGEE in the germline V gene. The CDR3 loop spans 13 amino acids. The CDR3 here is CASSVVSPNTQYF. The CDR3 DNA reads TGTGCCAGCAGCGTAGTATCGCCAAATACGCAGTATTTT. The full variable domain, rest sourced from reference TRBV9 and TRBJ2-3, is DSGVTQTPKHLITATGQRVTLRCSPRSGDLSVYWYQQSLDQGLQFLIQYYNGEERAKGNILERFSAQQFPDLHSELNLSSLELGDSALYFCASSVVSPNTQYFGPGTRLTVL.

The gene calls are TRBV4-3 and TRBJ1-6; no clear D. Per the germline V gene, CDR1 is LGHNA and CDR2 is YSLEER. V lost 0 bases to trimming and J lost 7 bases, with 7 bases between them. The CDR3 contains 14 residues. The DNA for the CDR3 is TGCGCCAGCAGCCAAGATCCCTTAAATTCACCCCTCCACTTT. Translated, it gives CASSQDPLNSPLHF.

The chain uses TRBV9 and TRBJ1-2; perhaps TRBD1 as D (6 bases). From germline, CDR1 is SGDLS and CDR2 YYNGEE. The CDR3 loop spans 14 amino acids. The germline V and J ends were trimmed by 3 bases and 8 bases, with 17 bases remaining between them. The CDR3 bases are TGTGCCAGCAGCGATCAAAGGGGGTTAGGAGGCTACACCTTC. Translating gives CASSDQRGLGGYTF.

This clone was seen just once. CDR3 nucleotide sequence: TGTGCCAGTAGTATAGGAGGGATCACCGGGGAGCTGTTTTTT. This encodes CASSIGGITGELFF. The chain combines TRBV19 with TRBJ2-2; TRBD2 might be the D (5 bases). This CDR3 comprises 14 residues. V was clipped by 1 base and J by 4 bases, with 7 bases between them. Germline V CDR1 and CDR2: LNHDA, SQIVND (reference sequence).

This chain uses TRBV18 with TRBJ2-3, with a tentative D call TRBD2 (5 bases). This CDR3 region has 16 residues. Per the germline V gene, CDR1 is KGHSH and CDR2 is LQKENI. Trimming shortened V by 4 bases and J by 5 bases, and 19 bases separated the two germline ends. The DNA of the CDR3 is TGTGCCAGCTCACTACTCACGGGGAAGGGTCGAGATACGCAGTATTTT. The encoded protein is CASSLLTGKGRDTQYF.

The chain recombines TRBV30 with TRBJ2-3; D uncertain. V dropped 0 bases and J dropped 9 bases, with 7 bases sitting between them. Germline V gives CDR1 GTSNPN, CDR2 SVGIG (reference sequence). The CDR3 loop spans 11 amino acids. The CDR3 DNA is TGTGCCTGGAGTGTAGTGGGGACGCAGTATTTT. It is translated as CAWSVVGTQYF.

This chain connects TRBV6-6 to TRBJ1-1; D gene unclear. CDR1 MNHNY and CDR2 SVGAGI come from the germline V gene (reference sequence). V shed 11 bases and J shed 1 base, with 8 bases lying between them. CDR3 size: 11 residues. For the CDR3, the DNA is TGTGCCTCTTGCGGGAACACTGAAGCTTTCTTT. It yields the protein CASCGNTEAFF.

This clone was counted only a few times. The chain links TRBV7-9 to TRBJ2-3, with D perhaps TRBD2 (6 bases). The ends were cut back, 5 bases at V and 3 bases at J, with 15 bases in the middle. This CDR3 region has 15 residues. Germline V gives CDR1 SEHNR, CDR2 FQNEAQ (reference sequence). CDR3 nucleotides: TGTGCCAGCAGCCCTTATACGGGGACTACAGATACGCAGTATTTT. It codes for CASSPYTGTTDTQYF.

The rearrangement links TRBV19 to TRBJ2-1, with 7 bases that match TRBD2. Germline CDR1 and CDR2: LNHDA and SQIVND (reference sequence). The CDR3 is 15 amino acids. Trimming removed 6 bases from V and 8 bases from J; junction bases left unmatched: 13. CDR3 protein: CASSLLAAEIHEQFF. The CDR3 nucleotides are TGTGCCAGTAGCCTCCTAGCGGCGGAGATCCATGAGCAGTTCTTC. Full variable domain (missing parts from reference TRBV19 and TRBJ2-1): DGGITQSPKYLFRKEGQNVTLSCEQNLNHDAMYWYRQDPGQGLRLIYYSQIVNDFQKGDIAEGYSVSREKKESFPLTVTSAQKNPTAFYLCASSLLAAEIHEQFFGPGTRLTVL.

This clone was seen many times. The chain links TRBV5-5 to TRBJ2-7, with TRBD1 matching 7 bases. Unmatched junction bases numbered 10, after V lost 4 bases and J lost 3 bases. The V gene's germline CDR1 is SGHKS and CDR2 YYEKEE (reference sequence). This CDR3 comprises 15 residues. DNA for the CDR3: TGTGCCAGCAGCCCGTTTCCGGGACAGAACTACGAGCAGTACTTC. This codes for CASSPFPGQNYEQYF.

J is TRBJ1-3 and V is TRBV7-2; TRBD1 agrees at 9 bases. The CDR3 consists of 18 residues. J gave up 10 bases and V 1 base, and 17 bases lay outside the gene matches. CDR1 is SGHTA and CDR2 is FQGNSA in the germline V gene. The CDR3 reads CASSLVFLGTGKGRTIYF. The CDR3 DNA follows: TGTGCCAGCAGCTTAGTTTTTTTAGGGACAGGGAAAGGAAGGACCATATATTTT.

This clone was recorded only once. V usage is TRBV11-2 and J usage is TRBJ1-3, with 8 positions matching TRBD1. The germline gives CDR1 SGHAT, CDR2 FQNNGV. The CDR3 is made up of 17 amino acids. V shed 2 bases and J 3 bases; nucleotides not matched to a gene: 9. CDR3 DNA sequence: TGTGCCAGCAGCTTACTCCCCCAGGGGGCAATTGGAAACACCATATATTTT. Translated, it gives CASSLLPQGAIGNTIYF.

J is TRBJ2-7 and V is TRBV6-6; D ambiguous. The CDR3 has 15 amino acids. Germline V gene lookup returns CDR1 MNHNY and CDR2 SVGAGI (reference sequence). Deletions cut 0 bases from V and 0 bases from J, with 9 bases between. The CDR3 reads CASSYSKHSSYEQYF. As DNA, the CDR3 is TGTGCCAGCAGTTACTCAAAACACAGCTCCTACGAGCAGTACTTC.

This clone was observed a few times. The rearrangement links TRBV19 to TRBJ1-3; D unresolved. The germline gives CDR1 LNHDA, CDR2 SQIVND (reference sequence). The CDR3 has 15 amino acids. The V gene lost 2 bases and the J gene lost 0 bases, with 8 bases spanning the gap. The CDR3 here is CASSIIQSSGNTIYF. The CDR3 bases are TGTGCCAGTAGTATAATCCAGAGCTCTGGAAACACCATATATTTT.